This TCR beta chain originates from a study of tumor and adjacent non-tumor tissue in lung cancer. Study information: Each sample yielded approximately 4.2 million productive TCRbeta reads on average. Study outcomes and limitations: Shorter survival was associated with higher TCR diversity in tumors. Tumor tissue had significantly higher TCR diversity than normal lung.

A modified ARM-PCR protocol with three rounds of nested PCR amplified TCRbeta. Each CDR3 protein gets one entry after TCRdb re-called the multiplex PCR reads with MiXCR. The repertoire holds approximately 70,000 distinct CDR3 sequences, with less than 80% as singletons. This clonotype came up a few times. Its antigen is currently unknown. Sequence at one end of the junction differs from germline and may be a read error. This sample's RNA came from whole unsorted tissue. This clonotype was obtained from a man in his 60s with non-small cell lung cancer. The sequencing input was lung tumor tissue.

CDR3 DNA sequence: TGCAGCGTTGGGTTTAACACCGGGGCAGGATCTAACTGTGGCTACACCTTC. It translates to CSVGFNTGAGSNCGYTF. The chain recombines TRBV29-1 with TRBJ1-2, with D possibly TRBD1 on 5 matching bases. Germline loops: CDR1 SQVTM, CDR2 ANQGSEA. The CDR3 consists of 17 residues.